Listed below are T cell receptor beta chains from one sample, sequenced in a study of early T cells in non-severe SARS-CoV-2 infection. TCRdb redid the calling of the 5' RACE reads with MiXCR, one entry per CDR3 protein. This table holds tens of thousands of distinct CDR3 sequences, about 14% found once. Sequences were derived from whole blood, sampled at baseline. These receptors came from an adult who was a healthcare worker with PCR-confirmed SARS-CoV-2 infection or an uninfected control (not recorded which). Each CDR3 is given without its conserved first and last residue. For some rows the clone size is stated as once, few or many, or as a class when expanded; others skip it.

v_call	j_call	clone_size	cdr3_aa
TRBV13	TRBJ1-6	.	ASSLSPAGRNNSPLH
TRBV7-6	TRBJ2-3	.	ASRSRTGASTDTQY
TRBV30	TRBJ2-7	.	AWSVVAGASYEQY
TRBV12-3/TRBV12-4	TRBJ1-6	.	ASSPPDSPLH
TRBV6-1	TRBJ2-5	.	ASSSRLVQETQY
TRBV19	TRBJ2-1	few	ASSDRGLMNEQF
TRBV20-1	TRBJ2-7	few	SARDSLASYYEQY
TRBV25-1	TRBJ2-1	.	ASSESNGNEQF
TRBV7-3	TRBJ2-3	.	ASSNPGTTADTQY
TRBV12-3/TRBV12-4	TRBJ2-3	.	ASSPGFTDTQY
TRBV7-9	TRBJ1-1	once	ASSLLPGRVNTEAF
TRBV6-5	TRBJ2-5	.	ASSPGTGTQY
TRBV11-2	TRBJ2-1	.	ASTWAGESYNEQF
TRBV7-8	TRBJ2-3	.	ASSFNVGATDTQY
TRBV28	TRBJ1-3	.	ASRPTGVKGNTIY